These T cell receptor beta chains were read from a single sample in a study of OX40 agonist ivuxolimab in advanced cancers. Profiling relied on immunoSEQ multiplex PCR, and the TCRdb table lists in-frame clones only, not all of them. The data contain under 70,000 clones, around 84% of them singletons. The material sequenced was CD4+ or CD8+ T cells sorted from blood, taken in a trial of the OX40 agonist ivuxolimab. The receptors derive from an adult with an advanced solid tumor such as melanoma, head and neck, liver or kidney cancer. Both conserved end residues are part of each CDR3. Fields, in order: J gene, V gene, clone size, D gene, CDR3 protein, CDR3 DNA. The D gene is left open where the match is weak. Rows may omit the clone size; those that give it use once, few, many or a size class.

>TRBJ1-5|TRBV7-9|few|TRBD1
CASSSTGTGGASGNQPQHF
TGTGCCAGCAGCTCCACCGGGACAGGGGGCGCGTCCGGCAATCAGCCCCAGCATTTT
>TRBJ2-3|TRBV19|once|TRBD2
CASTSGGPLDTQYF
TGTGCCAGTACTAGCGGGGGGCCCTTAGATACGCAGTATTTT
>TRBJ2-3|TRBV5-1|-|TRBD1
CASSSQGAADTQYF
TGCGCCAGCAGCTCTCAGGGGGCTGCAGATACGCAGTATTTT
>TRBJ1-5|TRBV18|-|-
CASSPGEGDSNQPQHF
TGTGCCAGCTCACCTGGGGAAGGGGATAGCAATCAGCCCCAGCATTTT
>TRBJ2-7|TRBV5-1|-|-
CASSLALGYEQYF
TGCGCCAGCAGCTTGGCCCTGGGCTACGAGCAGTACTTC
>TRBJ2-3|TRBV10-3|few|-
CAISAADTQYF
TGTGCCATCTCAGCGGCAGATACGCAGTATTTT
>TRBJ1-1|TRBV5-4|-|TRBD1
CASSSRTGMNTEAFF
TGTGCCAGCAGCTCTCGGACAGGGATGAACACTGAAGCTTTCTTT
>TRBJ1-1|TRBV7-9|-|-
CASSRLTVNTEAFF
TGTGCCAGCAGTCGACTAACAGTGAACACTGAAGCTTTCTTT
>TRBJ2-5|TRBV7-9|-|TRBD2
CASSLGGGARETQYF
TGTGCCAGCAGCTTAGGCGGGGGGGCAAGAGAGACCCAGTACTTC
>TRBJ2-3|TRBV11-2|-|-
CASSLLEGGQYF
TGTGCCAGCAGTCTACTCGAGGGTGGGCAGTATTTT
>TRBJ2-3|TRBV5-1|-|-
CASSFRGDRTDTQYF
TGCGCCAGCAGCTTTAGGGGGGACCGCACAGATACGCAGTATTTT
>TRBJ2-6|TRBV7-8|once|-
CASSPRAATASTGANVLTF
TGTGCCAGCAGCCCGCGCGCAGCCACAGCCTCTACTGGGGCCAACGTCCTGACTTTC
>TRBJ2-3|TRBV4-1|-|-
CASSHPGGRTDTQYF
TGCGCCAGCAGCCACCCCGGGGGGCGCACAGATACGCAGTATTTT
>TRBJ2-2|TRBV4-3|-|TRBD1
CASSQDGTGGTGELFF
TGCGCCAGCAGCCAAGACGGGACAGGGGGCACCGGGGAGCTGTTTTTT
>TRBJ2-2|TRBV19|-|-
CASPIGGQGWELFF
TGTGCCAGCCCCATCGGGGGCCAGGGGTGGGAGCTGTTTTTT
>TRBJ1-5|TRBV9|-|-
CASSVDHSNQPQHF
TGTGCCAGCAGCGTAGACCATAGCAATCAGCCCCAGCATTTT
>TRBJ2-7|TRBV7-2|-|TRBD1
CASSFGSTGGEQYF
TGTGCCAGCAGCTTCGGCTCTACAGGGGGCGAGCAGTACTTC
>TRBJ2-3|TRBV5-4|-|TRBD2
CASSFEGLGADTQYF
TGTGCCAGCAGCTTCGAAGGACTAGGGGCAGATACGCAGTATTTT
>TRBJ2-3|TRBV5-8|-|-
CASAINTQYF
TGTGCCAGCGCAATCAATACGCAGTATTTT
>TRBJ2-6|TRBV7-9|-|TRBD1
CASSLAQTGGSSGANVLTF
TGTGCCAGCAGCTTAGCGCAGACAGGGGGCTCCTCTGGGGCCAACGTCCTGACTTTC
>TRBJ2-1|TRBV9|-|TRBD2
CASSVAGGPSSYNEQFF
TGTGCCAGCAGCGTAGCGGGAGGGCCCTCCTCCTACAATGAGCAGTTCTTC
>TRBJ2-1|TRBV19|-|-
CASTRDSSYNEQFF
TGTGCCAGTACTAGGGATAGCTCCTACAATGAGCAGTTCTTC
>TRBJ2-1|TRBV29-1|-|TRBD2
CSVEPGTSGRGVTFF
TGCAGCGTTGAACCGGGGACTAGCGGGAGGGGAGTCACGTTCTTC
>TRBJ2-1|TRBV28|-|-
CASLRSPAAYNEQFF
TGTGCCAGCCTAAGGTCCCCAGCGGCATACAATGAGCAGTTCTTC
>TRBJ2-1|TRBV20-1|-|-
CSVGPPGKFF
TGCAGTGTCGGACCGCCTGGGAAGTTCTTC
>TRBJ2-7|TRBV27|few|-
CASSSGRSKKNYEQYF
TGTGCCAGCAGTTCGGGACGGTCGAAAAAGAACTACGAGCAGTACTTC
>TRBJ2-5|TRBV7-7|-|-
CASSLRLAEYQETQYF
TGTGCCAGCAGCTTAAGATTAGCGGAGTACCAAGAGACCCAGTACTTC
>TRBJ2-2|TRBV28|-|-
CASSSPHIPNTGELFF
TGTGCCAGCAGTTCGCCCCACATACCGAACACCGGGGAGCTGTTTTTT
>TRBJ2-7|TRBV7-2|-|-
CASSLRASYYEQYF
TGTGCCAGCAGCTTACGTGCCTCGTACTACGAGCAGTACTTC
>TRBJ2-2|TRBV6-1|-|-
CASSPLSGPGELFF
TGTGCCAGCAGTCCCCTGTCGGGACCCGGGGAGCTGTTTTTT
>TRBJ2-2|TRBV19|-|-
CASRRPTGELFF
TGTGCCAGTAGGCGGCCTACCGGGGAGCTGTTTTTT
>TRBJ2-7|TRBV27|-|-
CASSLARVHEQYF
TGTGCCAGCAGTTTAGCCAGAGTCCACGAGCAGTACTTC
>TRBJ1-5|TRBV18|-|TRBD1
CASSPDRGGNQPQHF
TGTGCCAGCTCACCAGACAGGGGGGGCAATCAGCCCCAGCATTTT
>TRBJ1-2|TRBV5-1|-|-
CASSSTRTRPEGYTF
TGCGCCAGCAGCTCTACCCGGACACGGCCAGAGGGCTACACCTTC
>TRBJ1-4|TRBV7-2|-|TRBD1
CASSAGQAYEKLFF
TGTGCCAGCAGCGCCGGACAGGCTTATGAAAAACTGTTTTTT
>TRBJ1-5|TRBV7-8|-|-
CASSLRTRQGGGQPQHF
TGTGCCAGCAGCTTAAGGACTCGACAAGGAGGGGGGCAGCCCCAGCATTTT
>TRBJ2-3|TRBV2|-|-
CASSEAGDTQYF
TGTGCCAGCAGTGAGGCGGGTGATACGCAGTATTTT
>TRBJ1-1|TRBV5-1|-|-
CASSPGEGLTEAFF
TGCGCCAGCAGCCCGGGTGAGGGACTCACTGAAGCTTTCTTT
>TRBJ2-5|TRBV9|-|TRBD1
CASSATGGAGKTQYF
TGTGCCAGCAGCGCTACAGGGGGCGCGGGGAAGACCCAGTACTTC
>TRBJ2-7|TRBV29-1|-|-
CSGGDYEQYF
TGCAGTGGAGGTGACTACGAGCAGTACTTC
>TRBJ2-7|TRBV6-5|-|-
CASSPDSNYEQYF
TGTGCCAGCAGCCCGGACAGCAACTACGAGCAGTACTTC
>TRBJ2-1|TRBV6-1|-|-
CASRTGLSSYNEQFF
TGTGCCAGCAGGACAGGTCTGAGCTCCTACAATGAGCAGTTCTTC
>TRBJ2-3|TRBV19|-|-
CASSSTSRRTDTQYF
TGTGCCAGTAGTTCCACTAGCAGACGCACAGATACGCAGTATTTT
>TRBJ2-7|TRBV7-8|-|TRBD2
CASSPPRIGLVYEQYF
TGTGCCAGCAGCCCCCCCCGGATAGGACTAGTCTACGAGCAGTACTTC
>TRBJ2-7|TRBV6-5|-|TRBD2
CASSYTGTSSYEQYF
TGTGCCAGCAGCTACACCGGGACTAGTTCCTACGAGCAGTACTTC
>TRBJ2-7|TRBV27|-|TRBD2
CASSFRLIAGRVYEQYF
TGTGCCAGCAGTTTCAGACTAATAGCGGGAAGGGTCTACGAGCAGTACTTC
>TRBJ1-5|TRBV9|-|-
CASSPQGSNQPQHF
TGTGCCAGCAGCCCGCAGGGTAGCAATCAGCCCCAGCATTTT
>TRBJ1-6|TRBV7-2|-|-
CASSSSRQTNSPLHF
TGTGCCAGCAGCTCCTCCCGACAGACTAATTCACCCCTCCACTTT
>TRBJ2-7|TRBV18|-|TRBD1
CASTLGQGYEQYF
TGTGCCAGCACCCTGGGACAGGGCTACGAGCAGTACTTC
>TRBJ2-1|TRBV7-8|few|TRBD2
CASSPGTSGAYNEQFF
TGTGCCAGCAGCCCGGGGACTAGCGGAGCGTACAATGAGCAGTTCTTC